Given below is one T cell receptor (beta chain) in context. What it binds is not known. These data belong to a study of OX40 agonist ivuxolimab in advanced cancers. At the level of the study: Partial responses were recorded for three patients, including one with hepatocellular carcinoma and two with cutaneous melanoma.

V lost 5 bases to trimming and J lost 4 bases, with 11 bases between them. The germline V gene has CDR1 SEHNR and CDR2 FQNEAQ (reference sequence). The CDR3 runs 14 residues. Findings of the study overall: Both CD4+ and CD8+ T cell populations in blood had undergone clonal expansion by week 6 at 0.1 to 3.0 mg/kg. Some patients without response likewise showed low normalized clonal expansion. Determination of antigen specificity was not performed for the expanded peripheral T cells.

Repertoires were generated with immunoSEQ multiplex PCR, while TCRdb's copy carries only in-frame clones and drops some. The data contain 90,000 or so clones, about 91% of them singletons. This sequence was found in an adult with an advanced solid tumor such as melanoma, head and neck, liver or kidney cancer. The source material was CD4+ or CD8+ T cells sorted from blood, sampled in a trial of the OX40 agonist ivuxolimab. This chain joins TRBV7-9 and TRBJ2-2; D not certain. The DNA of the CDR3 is TGTGCCAGCAGCCCCAGACGGGTCACCGGGGAGCTGTTTTTT. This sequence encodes CASSPRRVTGELFF.